Detailed here is one T cell receptor (beta chain). Its antigen is still unknown. This sample stems from a study of blood T cells in healthy people across ages. Findings and caveats of the study: More naive CD4+ cells and higher diversity marked long-lived donors relative to aged donors. Observed TCR beta diversity showed a strong correlation with the percentage of naive T cells as measured by flow cytometry. Leaving the PBMCs unsorted stopped any conclusive comparison of naive versus antigen-experienced cells.

Total RNA extraction produced at least 6 micrograms (per sample) for the study. In germline, CDR1 is MNHNS, CDR2 SASEGT. V gave up 1 base and J gave up 5 bases, with 8 bases separating them. The CDR3 consists of 13 residues. Combining a sample-barcoded 5' primer with a J-beta primer mix, a second PCR ran for roughly 7 to 12 cycles. TCRdb re-called the 5' RACE reads with MiXCR, one entry per CDR3 protein. The table shows about 1.6 million distinct CDR3 sequences, with about 31% occurring only once. Sequencing input: blood. The chain joins TRBV6-1 to TRBJ1-2; D remains unclear. The clonotype comes from a woman aged 25 to 39 in good health. The CDR3 here is CASSEGSWYGYTF. CDR3 bases: TGTGCCAGCAGTGAAGGATCGTGGTATGGCTACACCTTC.